This record looks at one T cell receptor (beta chain) sequence and its context. J was trimmed by 4 bases and V by 5 bases; bases with no gene match: 5. This CDR3 is 14 amino acids long. The germline gives CDR1 SGHRS, CDR2 YFSETQ. This sample was included in a study of blood T cell repertoires in COVID-19. Across the whole study: Sources were T cells, B-cell-depleted T cells, or PBMCs; the material itself was cDNA or gDNA.

Using immunoSEQ multiplex PCR, the repertoire was profiled, and TCRdb retains in-frame clones only, with some absent. The top ten clones hold around 5.7% of a sample with approximately 100,000 clones, approximately 92% of them seen once. The rearrangement links TRBV5-1 to TRBJ2-1; 8 bases line up with TRBD2. Specimen: peripheral blood. This receptor was obtained from a man aged 65-85 years with acute or convalescent COVID-19. CDR3 DNA: TGCGCCAGCAGGACAACTAGCGGTTACAATGAGCAGTTCTTC. It is translated as CASRTTSGYNEQFF.